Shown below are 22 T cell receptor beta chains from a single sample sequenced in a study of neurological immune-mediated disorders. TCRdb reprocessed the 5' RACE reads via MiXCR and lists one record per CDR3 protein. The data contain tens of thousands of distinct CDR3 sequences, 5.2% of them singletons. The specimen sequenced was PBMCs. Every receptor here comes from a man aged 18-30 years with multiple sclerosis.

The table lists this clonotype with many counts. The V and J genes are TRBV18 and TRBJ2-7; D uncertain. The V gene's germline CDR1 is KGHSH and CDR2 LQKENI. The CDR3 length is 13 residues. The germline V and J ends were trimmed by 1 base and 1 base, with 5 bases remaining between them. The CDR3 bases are TGTGCCAGCTCACCACAGCGTTCCTACGAGCAGTACTTC. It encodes CASSPQRSYEQYF. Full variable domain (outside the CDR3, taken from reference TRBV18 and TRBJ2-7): NAGVMQNPRHLVRRRGQEARLRCSPMKGHSHVYWYRQLPEEGLKFMVYLQKENIIDESGMPKERFSAEFPKEGPSILRIQQVVRGDSAAYFCASSPQRSYEQYFGPGTRLTVT.

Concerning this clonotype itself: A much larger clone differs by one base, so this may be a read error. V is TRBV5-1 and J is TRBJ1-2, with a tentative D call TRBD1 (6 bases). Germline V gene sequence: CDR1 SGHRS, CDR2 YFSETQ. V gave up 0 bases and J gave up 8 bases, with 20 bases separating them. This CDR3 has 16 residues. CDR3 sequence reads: CASSLARGGTGDGYTF. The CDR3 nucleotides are TGCGCCAGCAGCTTGGCCAGGGGAGGTACTGGAGACGGCTACACCTTC.

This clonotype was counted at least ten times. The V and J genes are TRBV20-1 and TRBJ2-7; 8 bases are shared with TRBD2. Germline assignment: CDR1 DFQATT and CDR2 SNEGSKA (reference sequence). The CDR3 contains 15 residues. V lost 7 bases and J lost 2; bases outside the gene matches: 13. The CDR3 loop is CSGGPQLAETYEQYF. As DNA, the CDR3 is TGCAGTGGAGGGCCCCAACTAGCGGAAACCTACGAGCAGTACTTC.

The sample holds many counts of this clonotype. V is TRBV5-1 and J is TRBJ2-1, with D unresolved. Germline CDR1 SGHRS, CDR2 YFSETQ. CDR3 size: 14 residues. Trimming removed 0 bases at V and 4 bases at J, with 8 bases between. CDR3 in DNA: TGCGCCAGCAGCTTGGGGCAGCCATACAATGAGCAGTTCTTC. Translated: CASSLGQPYNEQFF.

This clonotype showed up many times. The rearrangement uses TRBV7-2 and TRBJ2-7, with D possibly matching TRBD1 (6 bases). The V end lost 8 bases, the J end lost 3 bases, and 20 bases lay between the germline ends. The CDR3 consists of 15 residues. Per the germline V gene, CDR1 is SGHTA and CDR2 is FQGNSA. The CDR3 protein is CASGTYRDQYYEQYF. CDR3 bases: TGTGCCAGCGGCACTTACAGGGACCAATACTACGAGCAGTACTTC.

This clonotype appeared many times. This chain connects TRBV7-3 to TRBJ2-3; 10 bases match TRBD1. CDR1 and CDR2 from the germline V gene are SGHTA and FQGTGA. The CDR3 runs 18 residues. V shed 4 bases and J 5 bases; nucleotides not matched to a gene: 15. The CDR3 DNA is TGTGCCAGCAGCTGGAACTGCCCTGACAGGGGGCTAGTAGATACGCAGTATTTT. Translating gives CASSWNCPDRGLVDTQYF.

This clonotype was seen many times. The CDR3 coding sequence is TGTGCCAGCAGCTGTCCAGGGGGGGTAAGGAACACTGAAGCTTTCTTT. Protein product: CASSCPGGVRNTEAFF. This chain links TRBV21-1 with TRBJ1-1; TRBD1 is the table's D call and was not checked against the DNA. TRBV21-1 is given as a pseudogene. This CDR3 comprises 16 residues.

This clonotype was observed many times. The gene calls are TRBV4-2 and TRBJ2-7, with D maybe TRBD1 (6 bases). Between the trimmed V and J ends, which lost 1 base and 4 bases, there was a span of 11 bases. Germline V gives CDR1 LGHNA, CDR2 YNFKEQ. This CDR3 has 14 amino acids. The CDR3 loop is CASSQAPRGYEQYF. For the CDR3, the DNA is TGTGCCAGCAGCCAAGCCCCCAGGGGATACGAGCAGTACTTC.

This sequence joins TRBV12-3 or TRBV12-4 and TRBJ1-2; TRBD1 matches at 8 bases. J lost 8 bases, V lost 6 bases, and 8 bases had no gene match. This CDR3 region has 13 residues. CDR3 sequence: CASRQQGVGGYTF. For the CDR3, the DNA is TGTGCCAGCAGACAACAGGGGGTGGGAGGCTACACCTTC.

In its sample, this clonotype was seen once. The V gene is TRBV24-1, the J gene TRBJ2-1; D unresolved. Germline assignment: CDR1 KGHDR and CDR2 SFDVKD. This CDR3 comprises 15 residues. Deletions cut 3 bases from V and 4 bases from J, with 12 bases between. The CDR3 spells CATSDKARVYNEQFF. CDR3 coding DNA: TGTGCCACCAGTGATAAGGCACGGGTATACAATGAGCAGTTCTTC.

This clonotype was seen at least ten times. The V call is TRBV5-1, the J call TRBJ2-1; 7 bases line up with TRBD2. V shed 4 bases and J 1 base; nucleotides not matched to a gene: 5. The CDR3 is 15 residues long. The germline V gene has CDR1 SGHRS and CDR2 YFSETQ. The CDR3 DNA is TGCGCCAGCAGCAAAGCGGGGAGGTCCTACAATGAGCAGTTCTTC. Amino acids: CASSKAGRSYNEQFF.

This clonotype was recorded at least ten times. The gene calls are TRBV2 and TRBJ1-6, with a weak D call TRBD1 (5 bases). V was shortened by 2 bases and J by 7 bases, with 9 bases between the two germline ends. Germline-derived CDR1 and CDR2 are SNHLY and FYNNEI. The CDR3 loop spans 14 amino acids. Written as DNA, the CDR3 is TGTGCCAGCAGTGAACGACAGTCCAATTCACCCCTCCACTTT. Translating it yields CASSERQSNSPLHF.

The CDR3 region is CASSSGGWGGTEAFF. CDR3 DNA sequence: TGTGCCAGCAGCTCGGGGGGCTGGGGGGGCACTGAAGCTTTCTTT. This chain links TRBV5-8 with TRBJ1-1, with D possibly matching TRBD1 (6 bases). The CDR3 totals 15 residues. Germline V gene sequence: CDR1 SGHTS, CDR2 YDEGEE. Deletions cut 3 bases from V and 4 bases from J, with 16 bases between.

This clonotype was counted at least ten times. The CDR3 spells CASSPGLAHEQYF. DNA for the CDR3: TGTGCCAGCAGCCCCGGACTAGCACACGAGCAGTACTTC. The chain links TRBV7-2 to TRBJ2-7, with 8 bases identical to TRBD2. The CDR3 length is 13 residues. Germline assignment: CDR1 SGHTA and CDR2 FQGNSA. V lost 5 bases and J lost 5; bases outside the gene matches: 5.

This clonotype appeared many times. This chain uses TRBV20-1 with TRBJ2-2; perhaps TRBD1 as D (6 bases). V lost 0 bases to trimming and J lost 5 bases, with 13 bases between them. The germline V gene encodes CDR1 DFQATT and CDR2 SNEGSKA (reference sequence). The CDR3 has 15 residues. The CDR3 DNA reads TGCAGTGCTAGAGAAGGCAGGGGCTTGACCGGGGAGCTGTTTTTT. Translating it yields CSAREGRGLTGELFF.

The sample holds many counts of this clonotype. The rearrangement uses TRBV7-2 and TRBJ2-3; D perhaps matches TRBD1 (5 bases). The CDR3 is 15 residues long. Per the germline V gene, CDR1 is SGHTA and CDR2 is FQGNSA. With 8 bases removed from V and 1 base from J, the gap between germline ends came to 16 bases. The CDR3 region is CASLSLGRGTDTQYF. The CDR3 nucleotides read TGTGCCAGCCTGTCGTTGGGCAGGGGCACAGATACGCAGTATTTT.

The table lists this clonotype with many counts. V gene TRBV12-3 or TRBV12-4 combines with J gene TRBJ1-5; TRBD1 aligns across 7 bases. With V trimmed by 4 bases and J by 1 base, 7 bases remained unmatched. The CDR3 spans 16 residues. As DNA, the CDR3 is TGTGCCAGCAGTTCTATAAAACAGGGGAGCAATCAGCCCCAGCATTTT. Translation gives CASSSIKQGSNQPQHF.

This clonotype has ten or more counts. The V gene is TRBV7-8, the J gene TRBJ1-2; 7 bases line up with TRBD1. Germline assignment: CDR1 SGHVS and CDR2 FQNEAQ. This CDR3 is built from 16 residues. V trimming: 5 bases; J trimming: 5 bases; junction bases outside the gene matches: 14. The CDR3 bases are TGTGCCAGCAGCCCGACAGGGTGGGAAAAAGGGTATGGCTACACCTTC. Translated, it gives CASSPTGWEKGYGYTF.

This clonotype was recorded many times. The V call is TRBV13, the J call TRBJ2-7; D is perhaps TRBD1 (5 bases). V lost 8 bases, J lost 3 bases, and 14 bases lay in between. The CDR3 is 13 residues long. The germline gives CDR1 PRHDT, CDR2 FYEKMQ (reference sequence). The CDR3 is CASGTGPSYEQYF. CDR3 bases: TGTGCCAGCGGTACAGGCCCAAGCTACGAGCAGTACTTC.

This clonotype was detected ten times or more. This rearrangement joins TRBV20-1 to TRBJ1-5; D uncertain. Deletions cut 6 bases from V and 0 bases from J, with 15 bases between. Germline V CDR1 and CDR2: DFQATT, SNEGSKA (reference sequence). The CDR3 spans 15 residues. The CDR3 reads CSAGTVKNSNQPQHF. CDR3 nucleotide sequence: TGCAGTGCAGGCACAGTGAAAAATAGCAATCAGCCCCAGCATTTT.

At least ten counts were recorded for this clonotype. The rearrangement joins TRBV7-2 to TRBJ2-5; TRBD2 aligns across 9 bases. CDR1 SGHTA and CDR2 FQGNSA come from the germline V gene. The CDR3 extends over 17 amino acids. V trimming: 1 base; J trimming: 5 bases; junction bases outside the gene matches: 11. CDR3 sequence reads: CASSLGVAAGGGETQYF. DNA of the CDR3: TGTGCCAGCAGCTTAGGGGTGGCAGCGGGAGGAGGGGAGACCCAGTACTTC.

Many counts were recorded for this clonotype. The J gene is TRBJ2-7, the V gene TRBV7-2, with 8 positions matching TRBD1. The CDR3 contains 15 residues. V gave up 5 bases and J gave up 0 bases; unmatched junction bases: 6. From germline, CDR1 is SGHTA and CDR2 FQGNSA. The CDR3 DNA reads TGTGCCAGCAGCCAGACAGGGGTCCACTCCTACGAGCAGTACTTC. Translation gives CASSQTGVHSYEQYF.